This T cell receptor (beta chain) is drawn from a study of T-cell reconstitution after alpha-beta-depleted transplantation in children. Study observations and caveats: Where some patients showed high TCRbeta diversity at day 60, it came from recipient T cells and thymic progenitors that had survived. Most T-cell counts and diversity one year after the transplant came from T cells that were newly produced. By about two months after transplant, alpha-beta T cells reportedly arose from several hundred graft clones that had expanded.

This clonotype was found many times. Its cognate antigen is unknown. V lost 0 bases to trimming and J lost 3 bases, with 10 bases between them. Germline CDR1 and CDR2: SGHRS and YFSETQ. The length of the CDR3 is 16 residues. Preparation of the TCRbeta library was carried out with unique molecular identifiers. In TCRdb, the PCR reads were re-called with MiXCR into one record per CDR3 protein. Of roughly 110,000 distinct CDR3 sequences listed, about a tenth are singletons. This chain connects TRBV5-1 to TRBJ2-6, with D possibly TRBD1 on 5 matching bases. The specimen was PBMCs, collected before TCRalphabeta/CD19-depleted stem cell transplant. The receptor's source is a boy aged 2 to 10 with acute lymphoblastic leukemia, due to receive a stem cell transplant. The CDR3 coding sequence is TGCGCCAGCAGCTTGGCCGGTAGGGGTGGGGCCAACGTCCTGACTTTC. Its protein product is CASSLAGRGGANVLTF.